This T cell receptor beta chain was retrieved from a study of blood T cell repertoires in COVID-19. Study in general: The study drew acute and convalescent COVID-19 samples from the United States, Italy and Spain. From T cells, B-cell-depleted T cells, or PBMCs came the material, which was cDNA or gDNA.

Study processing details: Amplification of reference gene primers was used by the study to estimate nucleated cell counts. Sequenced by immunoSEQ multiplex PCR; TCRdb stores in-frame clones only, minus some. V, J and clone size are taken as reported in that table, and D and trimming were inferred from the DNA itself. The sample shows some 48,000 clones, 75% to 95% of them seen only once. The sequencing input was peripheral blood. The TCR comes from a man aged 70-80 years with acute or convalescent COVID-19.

CDR3 protein: CASSYFPSGPGNTIYF. In DNA, the CDR3 is TGTGCCAGCAGTTACTTCCCATCAGGGCCTGGAAACACCATATATTTT. The chain joins TRBV6-2 or TRBV6-3 to TRBJ1-3; D is possibly TRBD1 (5 bases). The CDR3 runs 16 residues. Per germline, CDR1 MNHEY and CDR2 SVGEGT. Trimming took off 1 base at V and 2 bases at J, with 12 bases between the two ends.